This T cell receptor beta chain was retrieved from a study of CD8+ T cells in alopecia areata. As for treatment: oral pan-JAK inhibitor, 5-10 mg twice daily. Sequencing templates came from extracted RNA that was reverse transcribed into cDNA. Only in-frame clones appear in the TCRdb table, and some are missing; sequencing was by immunoSEQ multiplex PCR. Of 200,000 to 250,000 clones listed, approximately 57% are singletons. V was pared by 3 bases and J by 7 bases, with 17 bases of the junction left unmatched. CDR3 length: 16 amino acids. Germline CDR1 is GTSNPN and CDR2 is SVGIG (reference sequence). The chain joins TRBV30 to TRBJ1-2; 7 bases line up with TRBD1. This specimen consisted of CD4+ T cells sorted from blood, obtained at week 4, from a patient treated with tofacitinib. This sequence was found in a human donor with alopecia areata. The CDR3 sequence: CAWSLLQQTGLRGYTF. In DNA, the CDR3 is TGTGCCTGGAGCCTACTCCAACAGACAGGGCTACGTGGCTACACCTTC.